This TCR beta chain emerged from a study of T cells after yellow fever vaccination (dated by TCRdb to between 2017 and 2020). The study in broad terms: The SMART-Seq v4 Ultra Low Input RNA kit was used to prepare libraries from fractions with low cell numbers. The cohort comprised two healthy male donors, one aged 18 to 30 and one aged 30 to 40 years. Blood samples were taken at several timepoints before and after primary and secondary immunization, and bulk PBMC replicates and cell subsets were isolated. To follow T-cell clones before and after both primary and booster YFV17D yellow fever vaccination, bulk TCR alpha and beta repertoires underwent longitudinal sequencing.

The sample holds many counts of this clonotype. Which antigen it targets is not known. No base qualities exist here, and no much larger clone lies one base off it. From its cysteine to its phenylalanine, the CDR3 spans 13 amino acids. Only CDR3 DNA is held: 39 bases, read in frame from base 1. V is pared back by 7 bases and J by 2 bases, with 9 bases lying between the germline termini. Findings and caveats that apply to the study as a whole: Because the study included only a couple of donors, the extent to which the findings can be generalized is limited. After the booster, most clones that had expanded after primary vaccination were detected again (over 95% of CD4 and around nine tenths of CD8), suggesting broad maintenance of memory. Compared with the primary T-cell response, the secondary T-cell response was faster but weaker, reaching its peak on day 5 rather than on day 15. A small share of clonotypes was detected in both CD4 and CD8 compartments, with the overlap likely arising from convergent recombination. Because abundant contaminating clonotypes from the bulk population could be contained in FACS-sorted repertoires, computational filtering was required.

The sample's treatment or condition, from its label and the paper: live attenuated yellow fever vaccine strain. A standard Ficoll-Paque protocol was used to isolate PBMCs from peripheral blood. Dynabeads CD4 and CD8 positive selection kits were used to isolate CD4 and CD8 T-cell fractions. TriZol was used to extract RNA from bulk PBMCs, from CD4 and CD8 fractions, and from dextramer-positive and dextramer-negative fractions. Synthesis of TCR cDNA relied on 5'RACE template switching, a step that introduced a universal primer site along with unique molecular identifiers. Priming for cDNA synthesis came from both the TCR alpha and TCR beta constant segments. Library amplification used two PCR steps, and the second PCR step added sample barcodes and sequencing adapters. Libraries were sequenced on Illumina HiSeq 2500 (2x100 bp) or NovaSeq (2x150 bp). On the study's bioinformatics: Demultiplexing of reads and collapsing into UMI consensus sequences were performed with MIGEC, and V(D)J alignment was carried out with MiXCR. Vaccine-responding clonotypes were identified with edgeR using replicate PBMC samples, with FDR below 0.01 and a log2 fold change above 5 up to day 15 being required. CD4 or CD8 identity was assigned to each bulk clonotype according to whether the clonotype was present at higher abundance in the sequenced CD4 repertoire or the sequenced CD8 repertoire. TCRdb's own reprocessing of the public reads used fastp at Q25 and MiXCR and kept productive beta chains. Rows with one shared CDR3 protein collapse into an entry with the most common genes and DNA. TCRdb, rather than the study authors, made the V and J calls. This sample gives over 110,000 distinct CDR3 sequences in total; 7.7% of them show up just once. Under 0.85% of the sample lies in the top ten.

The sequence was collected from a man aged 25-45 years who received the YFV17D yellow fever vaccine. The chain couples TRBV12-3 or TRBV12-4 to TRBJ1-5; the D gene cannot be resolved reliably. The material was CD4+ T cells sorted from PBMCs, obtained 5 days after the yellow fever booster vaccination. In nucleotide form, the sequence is TGTGCCAGCACGCCGGAGGGCAATCAGCCCCAGCATTTT. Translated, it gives CASTPEGNQPQHF.